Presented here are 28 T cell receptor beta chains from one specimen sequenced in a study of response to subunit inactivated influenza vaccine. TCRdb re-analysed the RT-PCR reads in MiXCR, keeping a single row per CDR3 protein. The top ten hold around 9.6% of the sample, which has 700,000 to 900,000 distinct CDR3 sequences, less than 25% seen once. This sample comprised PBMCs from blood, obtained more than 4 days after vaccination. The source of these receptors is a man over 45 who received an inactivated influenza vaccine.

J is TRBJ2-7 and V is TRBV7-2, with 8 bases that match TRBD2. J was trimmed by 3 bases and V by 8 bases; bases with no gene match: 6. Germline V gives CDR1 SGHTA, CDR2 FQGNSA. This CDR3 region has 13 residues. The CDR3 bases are TGTGCCAGCGAAGTCGGGGGGGGCTACGAGCAGTACTTC. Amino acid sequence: CASEVGGGYEQYF.

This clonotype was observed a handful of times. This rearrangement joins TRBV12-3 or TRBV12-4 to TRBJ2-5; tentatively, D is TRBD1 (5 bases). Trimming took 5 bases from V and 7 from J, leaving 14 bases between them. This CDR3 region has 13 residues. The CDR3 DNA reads TGTGCCAGCAGTGATCGGGCTACAGGGACCCAGTACTTC. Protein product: CASSDRATGTQYF.

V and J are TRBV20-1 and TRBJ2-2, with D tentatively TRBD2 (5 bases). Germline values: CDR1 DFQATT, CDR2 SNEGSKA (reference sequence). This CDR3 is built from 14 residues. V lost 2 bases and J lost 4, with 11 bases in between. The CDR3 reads CSARPPGFTGELFF. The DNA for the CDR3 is TGCAGTGCTAGACCCCCGGGGTTCACCGGGGAGCTGTTTTTT.

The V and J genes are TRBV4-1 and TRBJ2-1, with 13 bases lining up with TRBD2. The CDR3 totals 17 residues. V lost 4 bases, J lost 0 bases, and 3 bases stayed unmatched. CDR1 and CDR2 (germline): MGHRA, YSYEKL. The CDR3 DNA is TGCGCCAGCAGCCTGACTAGCGGGAGGAGCTCCTACAATGAGCAGTTCTTC. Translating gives CASSLTSGRSSYNEQFF.

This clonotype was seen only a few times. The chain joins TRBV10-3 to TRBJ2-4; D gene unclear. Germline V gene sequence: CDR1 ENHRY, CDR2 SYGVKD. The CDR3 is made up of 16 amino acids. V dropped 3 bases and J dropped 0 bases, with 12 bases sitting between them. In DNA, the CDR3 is TGTGCCATCAGTGAAGTCCTCGTTGTAGCCAAAAACATTCAGTACTTC. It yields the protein CAISEVLVVAKNIQYF.

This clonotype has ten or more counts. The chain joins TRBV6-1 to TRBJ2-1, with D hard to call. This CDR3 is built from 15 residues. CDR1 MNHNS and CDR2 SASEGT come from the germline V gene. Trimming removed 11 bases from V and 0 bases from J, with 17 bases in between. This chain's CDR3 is CAAELSRSSYNEQFF. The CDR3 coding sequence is TGTGCCGCCGAGTTGAGTCGGAGCTCCTACAATGAGCAGTTCTTC.

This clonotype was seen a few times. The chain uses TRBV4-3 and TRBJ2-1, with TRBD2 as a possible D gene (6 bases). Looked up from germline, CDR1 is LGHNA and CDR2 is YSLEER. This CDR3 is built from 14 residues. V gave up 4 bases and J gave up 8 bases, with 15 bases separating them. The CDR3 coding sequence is TGCGCCAGCAGCCGAACGGGGGAGGTCCATGAGCAGTTCTTC. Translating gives CASSRTGEVHEQFF.

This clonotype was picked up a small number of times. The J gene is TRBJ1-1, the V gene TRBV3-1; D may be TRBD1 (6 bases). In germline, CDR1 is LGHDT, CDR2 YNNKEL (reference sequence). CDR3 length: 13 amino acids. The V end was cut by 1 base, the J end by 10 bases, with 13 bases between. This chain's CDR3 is CASSQGGAVTAFF. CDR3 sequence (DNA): TGTGCCAGCAGCCAAGGGGGGGCGGTTACAGCTTTCTTT.

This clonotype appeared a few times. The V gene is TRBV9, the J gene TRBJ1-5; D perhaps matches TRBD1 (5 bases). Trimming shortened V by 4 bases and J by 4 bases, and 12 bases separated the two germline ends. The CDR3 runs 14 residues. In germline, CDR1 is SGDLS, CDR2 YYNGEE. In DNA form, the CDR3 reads TGTGCCAGCAGCCCGTGGGGGGAAAATCAGCCCCAGCATTTT. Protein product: CASSPWGENQPQHF.

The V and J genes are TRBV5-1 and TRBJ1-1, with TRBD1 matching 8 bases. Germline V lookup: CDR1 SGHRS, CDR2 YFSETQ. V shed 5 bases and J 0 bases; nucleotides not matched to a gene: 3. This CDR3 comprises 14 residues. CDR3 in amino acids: CASSRTGMNTEAFF. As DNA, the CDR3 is TGCGCCAGCAGTCGGACAGGGATGAACACTGAAGCTTTCTTT.

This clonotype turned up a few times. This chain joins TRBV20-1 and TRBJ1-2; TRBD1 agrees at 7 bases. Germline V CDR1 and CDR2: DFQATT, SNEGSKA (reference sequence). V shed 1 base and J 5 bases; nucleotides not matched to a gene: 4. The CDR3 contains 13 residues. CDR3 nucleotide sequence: TGCAGTGCTAGAGGGGACAGTCCGTATGGCTACACCTTC. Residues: CSARGDSPYGYTF.

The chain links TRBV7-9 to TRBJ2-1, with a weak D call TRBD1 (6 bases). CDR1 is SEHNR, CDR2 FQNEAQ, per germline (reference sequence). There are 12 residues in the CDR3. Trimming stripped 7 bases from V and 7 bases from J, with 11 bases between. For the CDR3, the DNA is TGTGCCAGCAACTGGGGGCGGAATGAGCAGTTCTTC. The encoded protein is CASNWGRNEQFF. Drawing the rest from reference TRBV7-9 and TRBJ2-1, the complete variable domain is DTGVSQNPRHKITKRGQNVTFRCDPISEHNRLYWYRQTLGQGPEFLTYFQNEAQLEKSRLLSDRFSAERPKGSFSTLEIQRTEQGDSAMYLCASNWGRNEQFFGPGTRLTVL.

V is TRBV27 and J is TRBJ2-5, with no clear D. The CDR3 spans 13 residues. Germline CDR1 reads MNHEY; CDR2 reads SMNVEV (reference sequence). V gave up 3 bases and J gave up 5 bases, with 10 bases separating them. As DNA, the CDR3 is TGTGCCAGCAGTTTGACTGCGTGGGAGACCCAGTACTTC. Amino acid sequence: CASSLTAWETQYF.

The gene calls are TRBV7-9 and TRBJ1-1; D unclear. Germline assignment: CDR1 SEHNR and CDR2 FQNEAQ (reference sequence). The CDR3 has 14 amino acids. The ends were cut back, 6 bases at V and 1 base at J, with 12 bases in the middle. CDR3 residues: CASSPPAENTEAFF. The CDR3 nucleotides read TGTGCCAGCAGTCCACCCGCAGAGAACACTGAAGCTTTCTTT.

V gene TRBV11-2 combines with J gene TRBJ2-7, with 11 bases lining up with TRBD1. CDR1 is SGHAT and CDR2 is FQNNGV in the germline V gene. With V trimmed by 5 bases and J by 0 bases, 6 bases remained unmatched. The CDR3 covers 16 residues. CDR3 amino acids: CASSHGTGGNSYEQYF. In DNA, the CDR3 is TGTGCCAGCAGCCACGGGACAGGGGGGAACTCCTACGAGCAGTACTTC.

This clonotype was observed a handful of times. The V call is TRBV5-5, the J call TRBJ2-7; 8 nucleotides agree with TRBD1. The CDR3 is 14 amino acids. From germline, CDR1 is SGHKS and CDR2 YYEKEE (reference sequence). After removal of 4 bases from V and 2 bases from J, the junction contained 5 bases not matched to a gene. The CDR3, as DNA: TGTGCCAGCAGCCCAGGGGGCGCAACCTACGAGCAGTACTTC. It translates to CASSPGGATYEQYF.

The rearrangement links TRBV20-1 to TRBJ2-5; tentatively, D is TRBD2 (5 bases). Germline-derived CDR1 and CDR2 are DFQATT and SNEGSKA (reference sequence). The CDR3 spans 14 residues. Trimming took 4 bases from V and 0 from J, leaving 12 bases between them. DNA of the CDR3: TGCAGTGCTACCCCTGGAGCGGACCAAGAGACCCAGTACTTC. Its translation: CSATPGADQETQYF.

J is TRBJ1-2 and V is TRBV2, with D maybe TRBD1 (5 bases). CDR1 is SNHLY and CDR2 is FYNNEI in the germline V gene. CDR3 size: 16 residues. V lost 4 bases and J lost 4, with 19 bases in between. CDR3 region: CASSGEGAGFGYGYTF. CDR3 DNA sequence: TGTGCCAGCAGTGGTGAAGGCGCAGGGTTTGGCTATGGCTACACCTTC.

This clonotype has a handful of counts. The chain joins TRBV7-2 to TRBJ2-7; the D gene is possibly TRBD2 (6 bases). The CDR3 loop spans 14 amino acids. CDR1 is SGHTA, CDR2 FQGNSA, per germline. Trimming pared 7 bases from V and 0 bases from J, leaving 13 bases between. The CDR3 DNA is TGTGCCAGCAACAAACCCGGGGGCTCCTACGAGCAGTACTTC. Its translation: CASNKPGGSYEQYF.

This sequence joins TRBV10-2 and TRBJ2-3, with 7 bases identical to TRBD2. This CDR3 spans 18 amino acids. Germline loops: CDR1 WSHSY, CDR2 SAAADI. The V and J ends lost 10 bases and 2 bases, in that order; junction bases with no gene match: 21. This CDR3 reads CAKRRGLFLGPNTDTQYF. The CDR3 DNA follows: TGCGCCAAACGTCGGGGACTATTTCTAGGGCCTAACACAGATACGCAGTATTTT.

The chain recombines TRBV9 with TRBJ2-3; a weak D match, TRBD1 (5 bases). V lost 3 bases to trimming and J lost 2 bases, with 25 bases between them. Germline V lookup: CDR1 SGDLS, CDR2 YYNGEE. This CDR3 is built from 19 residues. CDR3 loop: CASSGGSLWGLGNTDTQYF. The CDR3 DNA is TGTGCCAGCAGCGGGGGCTCTCTTTGGGGCCTTGGGAACACAGATACGCAGTATTTT.

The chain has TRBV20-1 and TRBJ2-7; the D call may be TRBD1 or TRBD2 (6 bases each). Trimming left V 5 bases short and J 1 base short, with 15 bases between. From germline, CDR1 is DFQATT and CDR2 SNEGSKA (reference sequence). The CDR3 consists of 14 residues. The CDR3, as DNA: TGCAGTGCTCCCGGCGGGACAACTTCCTACGAGCAGTACTTC. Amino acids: CSAPGGTTSYEQYF.

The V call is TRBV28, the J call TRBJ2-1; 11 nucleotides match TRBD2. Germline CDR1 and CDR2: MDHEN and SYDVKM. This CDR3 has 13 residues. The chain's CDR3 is CGTGLAEYNEQFF. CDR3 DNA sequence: TGTGGTACGGGACTAGCGGAGTACAATGAGCAGTTCTTC.

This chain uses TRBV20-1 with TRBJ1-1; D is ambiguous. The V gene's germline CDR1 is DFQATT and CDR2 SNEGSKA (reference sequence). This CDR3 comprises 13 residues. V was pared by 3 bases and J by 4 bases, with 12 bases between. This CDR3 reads CSARPRGVTEAFF. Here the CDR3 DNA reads TGCAGTGCTAGGCCGCGAGGTGTCACTGAAGCTTTCTTT.

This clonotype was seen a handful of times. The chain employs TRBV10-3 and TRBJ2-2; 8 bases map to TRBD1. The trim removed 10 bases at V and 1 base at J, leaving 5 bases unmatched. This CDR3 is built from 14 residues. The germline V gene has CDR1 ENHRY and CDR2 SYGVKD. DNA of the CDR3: TGTGCCACAACAGGGGGTCGGAACACCGGGGAGCTGTTTTTT. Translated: CATTGGRNTGELFF.

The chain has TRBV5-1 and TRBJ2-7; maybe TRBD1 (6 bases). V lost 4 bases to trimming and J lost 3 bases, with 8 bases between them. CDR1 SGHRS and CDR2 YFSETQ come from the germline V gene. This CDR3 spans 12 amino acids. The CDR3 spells CASSGTNYEQYF. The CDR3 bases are TGCGCCAGCAGCGGGACAAACTACGAGCAGTACTTC.

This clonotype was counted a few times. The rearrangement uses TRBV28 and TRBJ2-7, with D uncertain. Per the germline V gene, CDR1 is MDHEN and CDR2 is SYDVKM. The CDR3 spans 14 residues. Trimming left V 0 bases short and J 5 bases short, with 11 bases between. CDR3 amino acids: CASSLWSNRNEQYF. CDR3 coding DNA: TGTGCCAGCAGTTTATGGTCCAACCGGAACGAGCAGTACTTC.

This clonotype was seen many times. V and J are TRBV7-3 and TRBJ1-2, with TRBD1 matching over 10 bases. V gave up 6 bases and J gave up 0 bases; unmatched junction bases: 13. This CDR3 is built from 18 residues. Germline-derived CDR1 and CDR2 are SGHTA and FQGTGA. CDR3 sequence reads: CASRPHGTGVLANYGYTF. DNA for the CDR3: TGTGCCAGCAGGCCCCATGGGACAGGGGTATTAGCTAACTATGGCTACACCTTC. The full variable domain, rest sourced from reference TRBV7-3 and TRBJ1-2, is GAGVSQTPSNKVTEKGKYVELRCDPISGHTALYWYRQSLGQGPEFLIYFQGTGAADDSGLPNDRFFAVRPEGSVSTLKIQRTERGDSAVYLCASRPHGTGVLANYGYTFGSGTRLTVV.